These 29 T cell receptor beta chains were sequenced from one sample in a study of T cells in tuberculosis. TCRdb's copy holds only in-frame clones and misses some; the assay was immunoSEQ multiplex PCR. Among over 40,000 clones listed, nearly 95% were seen once. The sample taken for sequencing was PBMCs. The receptors shown here come from a donor aged 10 to 29 with latent tuberculosis or without tuberculosis infection.

The J gene is TRBJ1-2, the V gene TRBV5-5, with TRBD1 matching 7 bases. V gave up 5 bases and J gave up 5 bases; unmatched junction bases: 9. CDR3 length: 14 residues. CDR1 and CDR2 (germline): SGHKS, YYEKEE (reference sequence). CDR3 loop: CASRPGTASYGYTF. CDR3 coding DNA: TGTGCCAGCAGGCCCGGGACAGCCTCTTATGGCTACACCTTC.

This clone was counted once. The gene calls are TRBV6-1 and TRBJ1-5; D remains ambiguous. Trimming cost V 3 bases and J 0 bases, with 9 bases left between them. CDR1 and CDR2 (germline): MNHNS, SASEGT. The CDR3 contains 15 residues. This CDR3 is CASSDEFLSNQPQHF. The CDR3 coding sequence is TGTGCCAGCAGTGATGAGTTCCTTAGCAATCAGCCCCAGCATTTT.

As regards this clone: The sample contains more than one DNA sequence encoding this CDR3. The rearrangement links TRBV7-9 to TRBJ2-7; D not certain. This CDR3 spans 14 amino acids. Trimming shortened V by 1 base and J by 0 bases, and 7 bases separated the two germline ends. Germline CDR1 reads SEHNR; CDR2 reads FQNEAQ (reference sequence). The CDR3 is CASSLGGLSYEQYF. The CDR3, as DNA: TGTGCCAGCAGCTTAGGTGGCCTCTCCTACGAGCAGTACTTC.

This clone was observed once. J is TRBJ2-2 and V is TRBV29-1; TRBD2 might be the D (5 bases). The CDR3 totals 13 residues. Trimming pared 4 bases from V and 5 bases from J, leaving 11 bases between. Germline CDR1 SQVTM, CDR2 ANQGSEA. The CDR3 region is CSVARDSTGELFF. CDR3 in DNA: TGCAGCGTTGCCCGGGATTCAACCGGGGAGCTGTTTTTT.

The genes are TRBV6-1 and TRBJ1-5; 8 nucleotides line up with TRBD1. The CDR3 sequence is 17 residues long. Trimming took 3 bases from V and 2 from J; bases not matched to a gene: 9. The germline gives CDR1 MNHNS, CDR2 SASEGT. CDR3 in amino acids: CASSDQYKDRGNQPQHF. The CDR3 nucleotides are TGTGCCAGCAGTGATCAGTATAAGGACAGGGGCAATCAGCCCCAGCATTTT.

CDR3 region: CASSITGSSYNEQFF. CDR3 coding DNA: TGTGCCAGTAGTATAACAGGGAGCTCCTACAATGAGCAGTTCTTC. V is TRBV19 and J is TRBJ2-1, with D maybe TRBD1 (6 bases). V gave up 2 bases and J gave up 0 bases, with 8 bases separating them. Germline assignment: CDR1 LNHDA and CDR2 SQIVND (reference sequence). The CDR3 has 15 residues.

The chain carries TRBV6-5 and TRBJ2-7, with D hard to call. Trimming cost V 2 bases and J 3 bases, with 8 bases left between them. Germline lookup yields CDR1 MNHEY and CDR2 SVGAGI. The CDR3 contains 13 residues. In DNA, the CDR3 is TGTGCCAGCAGTTACCCAAACTACTACGAGCAGTACTTC. As protein: CASSYPNYYEQYF.

The V gene is TRBV19, the J gene TRBJ1-5; no reliable D call. V lost 2 bases and J 7 bases, leaving 12 bases between the germline ends. The CDR3 runs 14 residues. In germline, CDR1 is LNHDA, CDR2 SQIVND (reference sequence). The CDR3 DNA sequence: TGTGCCAGTAGTATACACGGGGAGGGACAGCCCCAGCATTTT. This encodes CASSIHGEGQPQHF.

This chain links TRBV6-5 with TRBJ1-5, with 7 bases aligning to TRBD1. The germline V gene encodes CDR1 MNHEY and CDR2 SVGAGI. J lost 0 bases, V lost 6 bases, and 5 bases had no gene match. The CDR3 has 15 amino acids. The CDR3 DNA reads as TGTGCCAGCAGGATGACAGGGAATAGCAATCAGCCCCAGCATTTT. Its translation is CASRMTGNSNQPQHF.

This chain connects TRBV2 to TRBJ1-2; 11 bases line up with TRBD1. Germline V lookup: CDR1 SNHLY, CDR2 FYNNEI. The V gene end was trimmed by 7 bases and the J gene end by 3 bases; junction bases not matched to a gene: 4. The CDR3 totals 14 residues. The CDR3 bases are TGTGCCAGCATGGTGGGACAGGGGGACTATGGCTACACCTTC. It yields the protein CASMVGQGDYGYTF. The full variable domain, with the rest looked up from reference TRBV2 and TRBJ1-2, is EPEVTQTPSHQVTQMGQEVILRCVPISNHLYFYWYRQILGQKVEFLVSFYNNEISEKSEIFDDQFSVERPDGSNFTLKIRSTKLEDSAMYFCASMVGQGDYGYTFGSGTRLTVV.

The CDR3 DNA reads TGTGCCAGCAGCTTAGGAAGCGGGGGGGCGGGAAACATTCAGTACTTC. Its protein product is CASSLGSGGAGNIQYF. The V gene is TRBV7-2, the J gene TRBJ2-4; TRBD2 agrees at 10 bases. The germline V gene has CDR1 SGHTA and CDR2 FQGNSA. After removal of 1 base from V and 6 bases from J, the junction contained 6 bases not matched to a gene. There are 16 residues in the CDR3.

The chain carries TRBV15 and TRBJ1-4; unclear D gene. The length of the CDR3 is 14 residues. Trimming removed 3 bases at V and 5 bases at J, with 10 bases between. Germline CDR1 reads LNHNV; CDR2 reads YYDKDF (reference sequence). CDR3 nucleotide sequence: TGTGCCACCAGCAGGGAGGGATTGAATGAAAAACTGTTTTTT. Protein sequence: CATSREGLNEKLFF. Full variable domain (missing parts from reference TRBV15 and TRBJ1-4): DAMVIQNPRYQVTQFGKPVTLSCSQTLNHNVMYWYQQKSSQAPKLLFHYYDKDFNNEADTPDNFQSRRPNTSFCFLDIRSPGLGDTAMYLCATSREGLNEKLFFGSGTQLSVL.

The V and J genes are TRBV11-3 and TRBJ1-1; D call uncertain. Germline CDR1 reads SGHNT; CDR2 reads YENEEA. CDR3 length: 13 amino acids. Trimming removed 5 bases at V and 0 bases at J, with 7 bases between. This CDR3 is CASSLYLNTEAFF. The CDR3 nucleotides read TGTGCCAGCAGCCTATACCTGAACACTGAAGCTTTCTTT.

The V and J genes are TRBV29-1 and TRBJ1-1; possible D gene TRBD1, 6 bases. Germline CDR1 is SQVTM and CDR2 is ANQGSEA. The V end was cut by 5 bases, the J end by 4 bases, with 14 bases between. The CDR3 is made up of 13 amino acids. This CDR3 is CSVYRDFGTEAFF. CDR3 DNA sequence: TGCAGCGTTTACAGGGATTTTGGCACTGAAGCTTTCTTT.

The chain employs TRBV27 and TRBJ2-7; 9 nucleotides line up with TRBD2. CDR1 is MNHEY and CDR2 is SMNVEV in the germline V gene (reference sequence). This CDR3 spans 16 amino acids. Losses at the gene ends were 2 bases for V and 0 bases for J; bases not matched to a gene: 5. CDR3 DNA: TGTGCCAGCAGTTTAGCTAGCGGGGAGATCTCCTACGAGCAGTACTTC. Translating it yields CASSLASGEISYEQYF.

The rearrangement links TRBV9 to TRBJ1-2; weak D call: TRBD1 (6 bases). The V end was cut by 4 bases, the J end by 7 bases, with 20 bases between. Germline V gene data show CDR1 as SGDLS and CDR2 as YYNGEE. This CDR3 is 15 amino acids long. CDR3 in amino acids: CASSPPGVDFGGYTF. CDR3 bases: TGTGCCAGCAGCCCCCCAGGGGTGGATTTCGGTGGCTACACCTTC.

The J gene is TRBJ1-1, the V gene TRBV7-2; weak D call: TRBD1 (6 bases). This CDR3 contains 16 residues. V lost 5 bases and J 3 bases, leaving 19 bases between the germline ends. Germline V CDR1 and CDR2: SGHTA, FQGNSA. The DNA of the CDR3 is TGTGCCAGCAGCCCCCGTGGGGGGGGCAGGGACACTGAAGCTTTCTTT. Protein product: CASSPRGGGRDTEAFF.

This clone was picked up one time. The gene calls are TRBV11-2 and TRBJ2-3, with 8 bases lining up with TRBD2. The germline gives CDR1 SGHAT, CDR2 FQNNGV. V was pared by 5 bases and J by 4 bases, with 14 bases of the junction left unmatched. The CDR3 is 17 amino acids. For the CDR3, the DNA is TGTGCCAGCAGCCCCAATTGGGGGGCGGGGGGCGCAGATACGCAGTATTTT. Translated: CASSPNWGAGGADTQYF. The variable domain in full, completed from reference TRBV11-2 and TRBJ2-3, reads EAGVAQSPRYKIIEKRQSVAFWCNPISGHATLYWYQQILGQGPKLLIQFQNNGVVDDSQLPKDRFSAERLKGVDSTLKIQPAKLEDSAVYLCASSPNWGAGGADTQYFGPGTRLTVL.

V usage is TRBV19 and J usage is TRBJ2-7; 11 bases line up with TRBD2. J gave up 3 bases and V 5 bases, and 3 bases lay outside the gene matches. The germline gives CDR1 LNHDA, CDR2 SQIVND (reference sequence). There are 14 residues in the CDR3. The CDR3 coding sequence is TGTGCCAGTAGTCCGGGACTAGCGGACTACGAGCAGTACTTC. This codes for CASSPGLADYEQYF.

The DNA for the CDR3 is TGTGCCAGTAGTATCTGGGGCGCCCAAAACACTGAAGCTTTCTTT. It encodes CASSIWGAQNTEAFF. The chain carries TRBV19 and TRBJ1-1, with a possible D match to TRBD1 (5 bases). Trimming removed 3 bases at V and 2 bases at J, with 13 bases between. CDR3 size: 15 residues. Germline CDR1 and CDR2: LNHDA and SQIVND (reference sequence).

V is TRBV5-1 and J is TRBJ2-1; D gene unclear. The CDR3 has 13 residues. Germline V gene data show CDR1 as SGHRS and CDR2 as YFSETQ. Trimming cost V 0 bases and J 8 bases, with 9 bases left between them. The CDR3 loop is CASSLDSLDEQFF. The DNA for the CDR3 is TGCGCCAGCAGCTTGGACTCCCTTGATGAGCAGTTCTTC. The full variable domain, with the rest looked up from reference TRBV5-1 and TRBJ2-1, is KAGVTQTPRYLIKTRGQQVTLSCSPISGHRSVSWYQQTPGQGLQFLFEYFSETQRNKGNFPGRFSGRQFSNSRSEMNVSTLELGDSALYLCASSLDSLDEQFFGPGTRLTVL.

The V gene is TRBV30, the J gene TRBJ2-3; D is possibly TRBD2 (5 bases). V gave up 2 bases and J gave up 2 bases, with 26 bases separating them. The CDR3 spans 19 residues. Germline CDR1 is GTSNPN and CDR2 is SVGIG (reference sequence). The CDR3 bases are TGTGCCTGGAGTATAATAAAGAGGGCGGGTAATCTATTCACAGATACGCAGTATTTT. Residues: CAWSIIKRAGNLFTDTQYF.

In this sample, this clone turned up once. This rearrangement joins TRBV7-7 to TRBJ2-1; TRBD2 matches 11 bases. The CDR3 is made up of 15 amino acids. The germline V gene has CDR1 SSHAT and CDR2 FNYEAQ (reference sequence). The V gene end was trimmed by 4 bases and the J gene end by 9 bases; junction bases not matched to a gene: 8. Here the CDR3 reads CASSSLAGGLGEQFF. For the CDR3, the DNA is TGTGCCAGCAGCTCCCTAGCGGGAGGCCTAGGTGAGCAGTTCTTC.

V usage is TRBV27 and J usage is TRBJ1-3, with 8 bases lining up with TRBD1. CDR1 is MNHEY, CDR2 SMNVEV, per germline (reference sequence). This CDR3 has 14 amino acids. J lost 4 bases, V lost 5 bases, and 4 bases had no gene match. CDR3 protein: CASSLGQVGNTIYF. The CDR3 coding sequence is TGTGCCAGCAGTCTGGGACAGGTAGGAAACACCATATATTTT.

The V gene is TRBV19, the J gene TRBJ1-5; 7 nucleotides align to TRBD1. This CDR3 contains 15 residues. V was clipped by 6 bases and J by 4 bases; unmatched bases: 9. CDR1 is LNHDA and CDR2 is SQIVND in the germline V gene (reference sequence). CDR3 sequence (DNA): TGTGCCAGTAGAGACTGGGACAGCTTTAATCAGCCCCAGCATTTT. This sequence encodes CASRDWDSFNQPQHF.

This clone occurred once. The chain employs TRBV5-1 and TRBJ2-7; TRBD2 agrees at 10 bases. Germline V gene sequence: CDR1 SGHRS, CDR2 YFSETQ. The V gene end was trimmed by 4 bases and the J gene end by 0 bases; junction bases not matched to a gene: 7. This CDR3 contains 16 residues. CDR3 coding DNA: TGCGCCAGCAGCCCCCCGACTAGCGGGTCCTCCTACGAGCAGTACTTC. Translation gives CASSPPTSGSSYEQYF. Supplemented by reference TRBV5-1 and TRBJ2-7, the full variable domain reads KAGVTQTPRYLIKTRGQQVTLSCSPISGHRSVSWYQQTPGQGLQFLFEYFSETQRNKGNFPGRFSGRQFSNSRSEMNVSTLELGDSALYLCASSPPTSGSSYEQYFGPGTRLTVT.

The chain recombines TRBV28 with TRBJ2-7, with D unclear. The germline gives CDR1 MDHEN, CDR2 SYDVKM. The CDR3 is 13 residues long. V dropped 4 bases and J dropped 0 bases, with 7 bases sitting between them. In DNA form, the CDR3 reads TGTGCCAGCAGTTCACCTAGCTCCTACGAGCAGTACTTC. Its translation: CASSSPSSYEQYF.

The gene calls are TRBV28 and TRBJ2-1; a possible D gene is TRBD2 (5 bases). V gave up 3 bases and J gave up 0 bases, with 6 bases separating them. The CDR3 spans 14 residues. Germline CDR1 and CDR2: MDHEN and SYDVKM. CDR3 amino acids: CASSFGSSYNEQFF. CDR3 coding DNA: TGTGCCAGCAGTTTTGGGAGCTCCTACAATGAGCAGTTCTTC. Based on the CDR3 plus reference TRBV28 and TRBJ2-1, the full variable domain is DVKVTQSSRYLVKRTGEKVFLECVQDMDHENMFWYRQDPGLGLRLIYFSYDVKMKEKGDIPEGYSVSREKKERFSLILESASTNQTSMYLCASSFGSSYNEQFFGPGTRLTVL.

The V gene is TRBV18, the J gene TRBJ1-1; TRBD1 aligns across 8 bases. After removal of 5 bases from V and 2 bases from J, the junction contained 7 bases not matched to a gene. This CDR3 has 15 amino acids. Germline CDR1 KGHSH, CDR2 LQKENI. The CDR3 DNA reads TGTGCCAGCTCAACCCGGACAGGGCTAAACACTGAAGCTTTCTTT. Encoded protein: CASSTRTGLNTEAFF.